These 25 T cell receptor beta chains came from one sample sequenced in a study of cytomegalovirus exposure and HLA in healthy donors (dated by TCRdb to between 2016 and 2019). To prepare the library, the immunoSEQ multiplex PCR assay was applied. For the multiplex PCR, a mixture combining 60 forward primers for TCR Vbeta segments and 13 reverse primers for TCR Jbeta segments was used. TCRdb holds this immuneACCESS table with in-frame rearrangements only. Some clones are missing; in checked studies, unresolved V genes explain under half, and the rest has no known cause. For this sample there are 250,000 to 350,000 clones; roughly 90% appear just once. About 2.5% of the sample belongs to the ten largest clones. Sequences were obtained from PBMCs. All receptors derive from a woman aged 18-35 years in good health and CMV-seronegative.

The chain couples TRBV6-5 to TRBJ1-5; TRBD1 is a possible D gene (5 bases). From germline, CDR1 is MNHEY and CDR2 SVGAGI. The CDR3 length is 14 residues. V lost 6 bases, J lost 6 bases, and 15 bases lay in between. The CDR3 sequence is CASSLGGGSQPQHF. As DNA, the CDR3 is TGTGCCAGCAGCCTTGGGGGGGGTAGTCAGCCCCAGCATTTT.

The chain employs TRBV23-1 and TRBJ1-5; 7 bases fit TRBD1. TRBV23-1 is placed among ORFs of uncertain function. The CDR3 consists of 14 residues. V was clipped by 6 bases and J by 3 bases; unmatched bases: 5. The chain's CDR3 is CASRPGGPNQPQHF. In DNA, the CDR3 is TGCGCCAGCAGGCCAGGGGGTCCCAATCAGCCCCAGCATTTT.

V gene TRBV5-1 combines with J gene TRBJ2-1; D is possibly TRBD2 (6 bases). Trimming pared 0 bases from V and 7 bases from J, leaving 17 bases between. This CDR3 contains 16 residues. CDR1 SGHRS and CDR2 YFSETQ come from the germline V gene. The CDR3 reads CASSLALVTRGNEQFF. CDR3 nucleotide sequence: TGCGCCAGCAGCTTGGCCCTTGTGACCCGGGGGAATGAGCAGTTCTTC.

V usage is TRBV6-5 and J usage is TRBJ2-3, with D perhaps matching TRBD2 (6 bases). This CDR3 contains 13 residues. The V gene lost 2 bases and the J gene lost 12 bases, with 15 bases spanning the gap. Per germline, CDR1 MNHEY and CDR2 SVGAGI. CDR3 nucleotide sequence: TGTGCCAGCAGTTACCCGCCCGGGGGAGAACAGTATTTT. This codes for CASSYPPGGEQYF.

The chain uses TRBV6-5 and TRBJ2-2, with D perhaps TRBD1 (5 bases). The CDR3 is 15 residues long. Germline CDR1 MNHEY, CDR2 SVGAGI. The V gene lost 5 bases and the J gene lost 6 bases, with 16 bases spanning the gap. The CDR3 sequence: CASSPPIGDAGELFF. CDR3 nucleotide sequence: TGTGCCAGCAGTCCCCCGATAGGGGATGCCGGGGAGCTGTTTTTT.

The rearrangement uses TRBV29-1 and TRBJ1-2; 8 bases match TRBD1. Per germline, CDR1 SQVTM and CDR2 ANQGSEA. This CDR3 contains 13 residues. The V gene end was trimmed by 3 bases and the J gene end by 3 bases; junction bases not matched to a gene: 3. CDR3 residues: CSVEGQDDYGYTF. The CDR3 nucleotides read TGCAGCGTTGAGGGACAGGATGACTATGGCTACACCTTC. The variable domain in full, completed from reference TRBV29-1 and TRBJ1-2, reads SAVISQKPSRDICQRGTSLTIQCQVDSQVTMMFWYRQQPGQSLTLIATANQGSEATYESGFVIDKFPISRPNLTFSTLTVSNMSPEDSSIYLCSVEGQDDYGYTFGSGTRLTVV.

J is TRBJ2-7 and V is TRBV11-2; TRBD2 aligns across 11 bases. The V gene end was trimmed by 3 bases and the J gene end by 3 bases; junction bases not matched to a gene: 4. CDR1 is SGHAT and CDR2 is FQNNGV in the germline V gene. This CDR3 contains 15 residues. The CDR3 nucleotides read TGTGCCAGCAGCTTCGGGCTAGCGGGGGGCTACGAGCAGTACTTC. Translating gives CASSFGLAGGYEQYF.

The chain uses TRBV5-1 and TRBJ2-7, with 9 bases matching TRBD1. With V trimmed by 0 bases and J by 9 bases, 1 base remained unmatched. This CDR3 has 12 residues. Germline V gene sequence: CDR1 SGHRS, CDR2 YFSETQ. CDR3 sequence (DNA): TGCGCCAGCAGCTTGGGACAGGGGGGGCAGTACTTC. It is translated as CASSLGQGGQYF. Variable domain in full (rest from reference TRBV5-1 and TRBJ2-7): KAGVTQTPRYLIKTRGQQVTLSCSPISGHRSVSWYQQTPGQGLQFLFEYFSETQRNKGNFPGRFSGRQFSNSRSEMNVSTLELGDSALYLCASSLGQGGQYFGPGTRLTVT.

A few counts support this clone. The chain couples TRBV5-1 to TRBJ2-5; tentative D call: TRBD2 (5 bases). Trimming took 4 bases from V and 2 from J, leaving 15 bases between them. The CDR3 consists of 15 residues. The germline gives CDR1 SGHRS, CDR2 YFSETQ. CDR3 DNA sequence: TGCGCCAGCAGCCTTTCGGAGGCGAGACAAGAGACCCAGTACTTC. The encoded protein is CASSLSEARQETQYF. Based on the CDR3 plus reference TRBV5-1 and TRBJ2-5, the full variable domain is KAGVTQTPRYLIKTRGQQVTLSCSPISGHRSVSWYQQTPGQGLQFLFEYFSETQRNKGNFPGRFSGRQFSNSRSEMNVSTLELGDSALYLCASSLSEARQETQYFGPGTRLLVL.

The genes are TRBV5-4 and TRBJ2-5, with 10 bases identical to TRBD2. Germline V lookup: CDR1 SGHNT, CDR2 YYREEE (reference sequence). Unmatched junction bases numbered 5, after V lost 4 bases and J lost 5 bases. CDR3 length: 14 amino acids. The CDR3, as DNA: TGTGCCAGCAGCCAACCGACTAGCGGGGAGACCCAGTACTTC. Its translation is CASSQPTSGETQYF.

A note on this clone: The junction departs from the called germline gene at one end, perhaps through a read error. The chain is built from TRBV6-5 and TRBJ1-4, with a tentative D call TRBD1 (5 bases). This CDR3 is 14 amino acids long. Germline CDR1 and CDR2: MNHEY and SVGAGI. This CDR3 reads CASSYWRGNEKLFF. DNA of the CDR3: TGTGCCAGCAGTTATTGGAGGGGCAATGAAAAGCTGTTTTTT.

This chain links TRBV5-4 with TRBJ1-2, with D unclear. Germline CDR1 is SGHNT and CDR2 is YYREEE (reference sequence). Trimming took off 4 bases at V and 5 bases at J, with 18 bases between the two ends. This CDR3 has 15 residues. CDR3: CASSPAIEGLYGYTF. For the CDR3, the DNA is TGTGCCAGCAGCCCTGCCATTGAGGGCCTATATGGCTACACCTTC.

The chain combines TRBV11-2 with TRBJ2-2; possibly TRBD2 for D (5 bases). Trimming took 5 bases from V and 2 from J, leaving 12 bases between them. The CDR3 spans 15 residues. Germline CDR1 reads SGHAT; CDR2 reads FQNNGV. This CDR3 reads CASSLSGGNTGELFF. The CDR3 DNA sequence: TGTGCCAGCAGCCTAAGCGGAGGAAACACCGGGGAGCTGTTTTTT.

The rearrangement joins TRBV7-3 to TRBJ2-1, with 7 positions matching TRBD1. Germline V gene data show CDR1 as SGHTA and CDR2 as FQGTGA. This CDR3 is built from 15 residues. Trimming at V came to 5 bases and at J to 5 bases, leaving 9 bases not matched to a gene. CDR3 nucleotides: TGTGCCAGCAGCCCGAACCGGGACAGTAACAATGAGCAGTTCTTC. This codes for CASSPNRDSNNEQFF.

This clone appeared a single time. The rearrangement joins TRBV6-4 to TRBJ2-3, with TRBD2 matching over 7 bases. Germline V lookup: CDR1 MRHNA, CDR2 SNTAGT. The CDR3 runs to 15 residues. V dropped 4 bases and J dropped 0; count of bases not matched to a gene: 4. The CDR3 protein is CASSAGGSSTDTQYF. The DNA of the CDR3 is TGTGCCAGCAGTGCGGGGGGTTCTAGCACAGATACGCAGTATTTT.

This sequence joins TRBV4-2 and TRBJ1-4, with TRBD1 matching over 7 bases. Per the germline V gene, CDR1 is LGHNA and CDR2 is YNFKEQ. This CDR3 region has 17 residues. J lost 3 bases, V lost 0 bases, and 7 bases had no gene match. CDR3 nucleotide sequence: TGTGCCAGCAGCCAAGAAAACTGGGACAGCCCTAATGAAAAACTGTTTTTT. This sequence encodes CASSQENWDSPNEKLFF.

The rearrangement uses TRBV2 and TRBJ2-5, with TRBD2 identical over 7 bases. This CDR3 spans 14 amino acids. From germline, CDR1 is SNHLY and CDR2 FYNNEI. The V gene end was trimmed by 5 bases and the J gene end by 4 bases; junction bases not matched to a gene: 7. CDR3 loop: CASSRTREGETQYF. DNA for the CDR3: TGTGCCAGCAGTCGGACCAGGGAGGGAGAGACCCAGTACTTC.

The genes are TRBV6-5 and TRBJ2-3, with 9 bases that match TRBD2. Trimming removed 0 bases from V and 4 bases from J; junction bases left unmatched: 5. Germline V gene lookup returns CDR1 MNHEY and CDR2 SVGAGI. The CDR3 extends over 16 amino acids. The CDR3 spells CASSYSAGGPPDTQYF. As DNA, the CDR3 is TGTGCCAGCAGTTACTCGGCGGGGGGGCCCCCAGATACGCAGTATTTT.

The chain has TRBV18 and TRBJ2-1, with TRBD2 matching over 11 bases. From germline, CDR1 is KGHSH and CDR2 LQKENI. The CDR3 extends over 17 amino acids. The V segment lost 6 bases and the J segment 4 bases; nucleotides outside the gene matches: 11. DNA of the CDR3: TGTGCCAGCTCCCCATCGTATCGGACTAGCGGGTACAATGAGCAGTTCTTC. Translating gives CASSPSYRTSGYNEQFF.

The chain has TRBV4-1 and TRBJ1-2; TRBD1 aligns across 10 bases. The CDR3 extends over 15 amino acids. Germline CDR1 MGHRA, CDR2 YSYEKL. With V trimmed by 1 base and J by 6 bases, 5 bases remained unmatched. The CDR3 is CASSQGDRGSDGYTF. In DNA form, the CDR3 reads TGCGCCAGCAGCCAAGGGGACAGGGGAAGCGATGGCTACACCTTC.

The CDR3 is CASSQITKTSGAGETQYF. The DNA of the CDR3 is TGTGCCAGCAGCCAAATTACGAAGACTAGCGGGGCGGGAGAGACCCAGTACTTC. The J gene is TRBJ2-5, the V gene TRBV14, with 11 bases matching TRBD2. The germline CDR1 and CDR2 sequences are SGHDN and FVKESK. This CDR3 spans 18 amino acids. V trimming: 2 bases; J trimming: 4 bases; junction bases outside the gene matches: 12.

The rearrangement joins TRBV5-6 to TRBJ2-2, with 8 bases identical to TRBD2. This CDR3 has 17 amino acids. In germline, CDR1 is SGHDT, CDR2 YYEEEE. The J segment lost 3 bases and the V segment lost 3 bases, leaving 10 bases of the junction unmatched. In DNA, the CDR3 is TGTGCCAGCAGCTCGGGGGGGCCGGCGGGGGACACCGGGGAGCTGTTTTTT. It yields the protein CASSSGGPAGDTGELFF.

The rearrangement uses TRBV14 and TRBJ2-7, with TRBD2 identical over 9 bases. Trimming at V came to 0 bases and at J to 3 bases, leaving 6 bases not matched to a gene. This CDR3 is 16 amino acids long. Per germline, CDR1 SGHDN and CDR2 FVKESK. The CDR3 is CASSQDPLAGLYEQYF. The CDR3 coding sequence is TGTGCCAGCAGCCAAGATCCGCTAGCGGGGCTCTACGAGCAGTACTTC. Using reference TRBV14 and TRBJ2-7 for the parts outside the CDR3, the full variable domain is EAGVTQFPSHSVIEKGQTVTLRCDPISGHDNLYWYRRVMGKEIKFLLHFVKESKQDESGMPNNRFLAERTGGTYSTLKVQPAELEDSGVYFCASSQDPLAGLYEQYFGPGTRLTVT.

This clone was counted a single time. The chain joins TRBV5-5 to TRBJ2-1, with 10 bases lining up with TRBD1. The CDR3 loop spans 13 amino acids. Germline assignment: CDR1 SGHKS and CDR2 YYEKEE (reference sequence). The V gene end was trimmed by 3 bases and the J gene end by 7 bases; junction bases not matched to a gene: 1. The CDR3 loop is CASSWTGGNEQFF. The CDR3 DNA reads TGTGCCAGCAGCTGGACAGGGGGTAATGAGCAGTTCTTC.

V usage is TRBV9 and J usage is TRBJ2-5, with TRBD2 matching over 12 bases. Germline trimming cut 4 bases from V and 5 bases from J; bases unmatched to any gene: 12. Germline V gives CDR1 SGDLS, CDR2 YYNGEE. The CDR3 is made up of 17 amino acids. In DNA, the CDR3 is TGTGCCAGCAGCCCACCGGGGCTAGCGGGGGGGCGGGAGACCCAGTACTTC. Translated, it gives CASSPPGLAGGRETQYF.